This paragraph covers one T cell receptor (beta chain) sequence. Its specific antigen is unknown. No base quality values were provided; no much bigger clone lies one nucleotide off. Flow cytometry confirmed the purity of CD4+ and CD8+ cells that had been isolated by positive magnetic bead selection on an AutoMACS. A TCR V beta antibody panel was used in flow cytometry to screen first for clonal expansions, which were then characterized by TCRB deep sequencing of sorted CD8+ fractions. Ficoll-Paque PLUS density gradient separation was used to isolate peripheral blood mononuclear cells. Nucleospin Tissue or Tissue XS kits were used to extract DNA from CD4-enriched, CD8-enriched or PBMC samples, and a Qubit 2.0 fluorometer was used for quantification. Sequences MNHNY (CDR1) and SVGAGI (CDR2) are obtained from the germline V gene (reference sequence). The cysteine opens and the phenylalanine closes a CDR3 of 14 amino acids. The DNA shown is the 42-base CDR3, in frame from base 1. From V the trimming removes 6 bases and from J it removes 4 bases, while the gene matches leave 7 bases of the junction unaccounted for.

Sequencing of TCRB CDR3 was done on genomic DNA with the immunoSEQ assay. In the original analysis: When patient CD8+ clones exceeding 1% were checked against published virus-specific TCRB sequences, only a few matched. Analyses were restricted to productive TCRB rearrangements. Defining a clone by its unique TCRB CDR3 sequence, the study calculated clonality as a productive clonality index derived from Shannon entropy. The template counts of each clone relative to the total templates per sample were used to calculate repertoire overlap between two samples. Flow cytometry-measured V-gene usage correlated with V-gene usage from TCRB sequencing, with a Spearman r of approximately 0.55. Imported from immuneACCESS, the table was reduced by TCRdb to in-frame sequences with V and J called. These copies leave out some clones; in studies compared against another copy, an unresolved V gene accounts for under half, and the cause of the remainder is not known. V and J calls and clone size follow that table, whereas D and trimming were derived from the DNA. This sample lists more than 15,000 clones; approximately 84% were detected once. The ten largest clones take up 15% to 20% of the sample.

These data belong to a study of somatic mutations in cytotoxic T cells in rheumatoid arthritis (dated by TCRdb to the late 2010s). With regard to the full study: Before any treatment started and right after they were diagnosed, patients gave peripheral blood samples (roughly 31 ml EDTA). In newly diagnosed rheumatoid arthritis without treatment, the study examined if expanded CD8+ T-cell clones harbor somatic mutations, relying on TCRB deep sequencing to characterize clonality. Median age was essentially the same in the patient group and the control group. Some V beta antibody-stained T-cell populations were flow-sorted on a FACSAria II or Sony SH800 at nearly 100% purity, and sorted V beta1+ cells also underwent TCRB sequencing. For roughly 63 rheumatoid arthritis patients and 20 healthy controls, TCRB deep sequencing was carried out.

The paper as a whole reports these results and caveats: CD8+ T-cell clonality in rheumatoid arthritis patients was not significantly different from that in age-matched healthy controls. In patients, CD8+ clonality rose with age (Spearman r of about 0.51), which was not the case in healthy controls. In 8 of 65 patients the largest CD8+ clone exceeded 20% of CD8+ cells, and several identical CD8+ TCRB sequences were shared between blood and synovial fluid. No adjustment for multiple comparisons was made for the slight TRBV07 underrepresentation in patients. It was unknown which antigens the expanded CD8+ clones targeted, and their absence from virus-specific databases did not exclude viral specificity.

The sequenced sample was CD8+ T cells sorted from blood. The sequence was obtained from an adult with rheumatoid arthritis. The V and J genes are TRBV6-6 and TRBJ2-7, and 9 junctional nucleotides match TRBD1. The DNA is as follows: TGTGCCAGCAGCCCGGGACAGGGCAAATACGAGCAGTACTTC. The translation is CASSPGQGKYEQYF.